A selection of T cell receptor beta chains follows, all from one sample in a study of OX40 agonist ivuxolimab in advanced cancers. The protocol was immunoSEQ multiplex PCR, while the TCRdb copy is restricted to in-frame clones and leaves out a portion. The repertoire includes about 53,000 clones, over 65% of them detected once, and over 1.3% sits in the top ten. The input for sequencing was CD4+ or CD8+ T cells sorted from blood, taken in a trial of the OX40 agonist ivuxolimab. These receptors all come from an adult with an advanced solid tumor such as melanoma, head and neck, liver or kidney cancer. Both conserved end residues are part of each CDR3. A D gene is named only where the DNA matches it firmly. Clone size appears in some rows only: once, few, many, or a class for an expanded clone.

j_call clone_size d_call v_call cdr3_nt cdr3_aa
TRBJ1-1 few . TRBV4-1 TGCGCCAGCAGCCAAGTATCGCCAGGGCGTGAAGCTTTCTTT CASSQVSPGREAFF
TRBJ2-7 . . TRBV5-1 TGCGCCAGCAGCTTGAGGAGTCGAAGCCCGTCCTACGAGCAGTACTTC CASSLRSRSPSYEQYF
TRBJ2-3 . TRBD1 TRBV6-5 TGTGCCAGCAGTTGGGGACAGAAAGGAGATACGCAGTATTTT CASSWGQKGDTQYF
TRBJ2-1 . TRBD1 TRBV4-2 TGTGCCAGCAGCCAAGATTCGTCAGGGGGCGCGGTGGACAATGAGCAGTTCTTC CASSQDSSGGAVDNEQFF
TRBJ1-2 . TRBD1 TRBV4-3 TGCGCCAGCAGCCAAGAAACAGGGGGCGTTTCGAGGGGCTACACCTTC CASSQETGGVSRGYTF
TRBJ2-5 . . TRBV29-1 TGCAGCGTTGGTGGAAACGGCCAAGAGACCCAGTACTTC CSVGGNGQETQYF
TRBJ1-2 . . TRBV30 TGTGCCTGGAGTAGCGAGGGGGCTAACTATGGCTACACCTTC CAWSSEGANYGYTF
TRBJ2-5 . TRBD1 TRBV29-1 TGCAGCGCCCGACAGGGGGGCACAGAGACCCAGTACTTC CSARQGGTETQYF
TRBJ2-7 few . TRBV4-1 TGCGCCAGCAGCCAAGTGTTAGATTCTGAGCGGGTGTCCTACGAGCAGTACTTC CASSQVLDSERVSYEQYF
TRBJ2-4 once TRBD1 TRBV7-8 TGTGCCAGCAGTCCGCAATTAGACAGGGATCCGTACTTC CASSPQLDRDPYF
TRBJ2-2 few . TRBV11-2 TGTGCCAGCAGCTACATCAGGGGGAACACCGGGGAGCTGTTTTTT CASSYIRGNTGELFF
TRBJ1-1 . . TRBV11-3 TGTGCCAGCAGCTTAGGCCAGGGGAACACTGAAGCTTTCTTT CASSLGQGNTEAFF
TRBJ2-7 once TRBD2 TRBV19 TGTGCCAGTGGCCGGACTAGCGGGATCCAATACGAGCAGTACTTC CASGRTSGIQYEQYF
TRBJ1-5 . . TRBV15 TGTGCCACCAGCACATCAGGTACCTCCAATCAGCCCCAGCATTTT CATSTSGTSNQPQHF
TRBJ2-5 . . TRBV4-3 TGCGCCAGCAGCCAAGATTCGGGGTCCCAAGAGACCCAGTACTTC CASSQDSGSQETQYF
TRBJ2-7 . TRBD2 TRBV7-2 TGTGCCAGCAGCGCTACTAGCGGGGCCTACGAGCAGTACTTC CASSATSGAYEQYF
TRBJ2-1 once TRBD1 TRBV7-2 TGTGCCAGCAGCTTAGGGCAGGGGGCTATCTATGAGCAGTTCTTC CASSLGQGAIYEQFF
TRBJ2-1 . . TRBV30 TGTGCCTGGAGAAAACTAGCCTACAATGAGCAGTTCTTC CAWRKLAYNEQFF
TRBJ1-1 . . TRBV30 TGTGCCTGGAGTGTTAAGGGTTCTGCGGGAACTGAAGCTTTCTTT CAWSVKGSAGTEAFF
TRBJ2-7 . . TRBV2 TGTGCCAGCAGCCGGGACCCCGGAACGCGGACGGGCGAGCAGTACTTC CASSRDPGTRTGEQYF
TRBJ2-5 . . TRBV5-1 TGCGCCAGCAGCTTCGGTAGCGGACAAGAGACCCAGTACTTC CASSFGSGQETQYF
TRBJ2-1 . . TRBV7-9 TGTGCCAGCAGCTTAGTACGGATCTACAATGAGCAGTTCTTC CASSLVRIYNEQFF
TRBJ1-2 . . TRBV6-6 TGTGCCAGCACCCGTCGCATAATGAAGGCAGAGGGGGGCTACACCTTC CASTRRIMKAEGGYTF
TRBJ1-2 . TRBD1 TRBV6-5 TGTGCCAGCAGTCGACAGGGGTATGGCTACACCTTC CASSRQGYGYTF